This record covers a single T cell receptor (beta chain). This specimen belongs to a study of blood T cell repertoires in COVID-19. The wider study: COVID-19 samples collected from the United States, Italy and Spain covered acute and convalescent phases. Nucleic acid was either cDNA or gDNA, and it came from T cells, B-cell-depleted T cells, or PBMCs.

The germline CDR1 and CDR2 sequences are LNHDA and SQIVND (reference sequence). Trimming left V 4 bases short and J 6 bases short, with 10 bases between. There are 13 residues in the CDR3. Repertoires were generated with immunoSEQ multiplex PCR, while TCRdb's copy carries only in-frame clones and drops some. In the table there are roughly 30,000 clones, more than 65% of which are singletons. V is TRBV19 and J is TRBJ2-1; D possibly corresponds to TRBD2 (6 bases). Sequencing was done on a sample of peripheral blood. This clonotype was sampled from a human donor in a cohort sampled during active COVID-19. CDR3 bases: TGTGCCAGTAGTACGTACGGGGGCAATGAGCAGTTCTTC. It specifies CASSTYGGNEQFF. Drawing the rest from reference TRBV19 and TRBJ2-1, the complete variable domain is DGGITQSPKYLFRKEGQNVTLSCEQNLNHDAMYWYRQDPGQGLRLIYYSQIVNDFQKGDIAEGYSVSREKKESFPLTVTSAQKNPTAFYLCASSTYGGNEQFFGPGTRLTVL.